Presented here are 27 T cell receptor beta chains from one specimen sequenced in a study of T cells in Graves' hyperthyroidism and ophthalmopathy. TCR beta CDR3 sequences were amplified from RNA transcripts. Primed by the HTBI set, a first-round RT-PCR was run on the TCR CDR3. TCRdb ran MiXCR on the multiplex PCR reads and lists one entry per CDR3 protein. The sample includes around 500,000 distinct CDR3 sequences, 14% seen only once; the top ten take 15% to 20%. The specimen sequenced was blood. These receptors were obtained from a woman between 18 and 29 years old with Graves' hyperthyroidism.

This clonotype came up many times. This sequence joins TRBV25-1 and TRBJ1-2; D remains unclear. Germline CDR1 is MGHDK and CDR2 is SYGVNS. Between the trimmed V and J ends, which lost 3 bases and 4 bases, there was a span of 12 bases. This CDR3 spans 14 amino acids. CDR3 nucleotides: TGTGCCAGCAGTGAGCCGGGATCTAGCTATGGCTACACCTTC. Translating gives CASSEPGSSYGYTF.

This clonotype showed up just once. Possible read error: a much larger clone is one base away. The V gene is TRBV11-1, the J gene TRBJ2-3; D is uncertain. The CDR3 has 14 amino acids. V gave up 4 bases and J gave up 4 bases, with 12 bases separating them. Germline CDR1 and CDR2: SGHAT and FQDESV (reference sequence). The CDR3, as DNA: TGTGCCAGCAGCTCAAGTCGAATTTCAGATACGCAGTATTTT. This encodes CASSSSRISDTQYF.

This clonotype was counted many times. For the CDR3, the DNA is TGTGCCAGCAGTCGGGAACCAGGGACCCAGTACTTC. Its translation is CASSREPGTQYF. The J gene is TRBJ2-5, the V gene TRBV12-3 or TRBV12-4; a weak D match, TRBD2 (5 bases). The CDR3 runs to 12 residues. Deletions cut 5 bases from V and 7 bases from J, with 11 bases between.

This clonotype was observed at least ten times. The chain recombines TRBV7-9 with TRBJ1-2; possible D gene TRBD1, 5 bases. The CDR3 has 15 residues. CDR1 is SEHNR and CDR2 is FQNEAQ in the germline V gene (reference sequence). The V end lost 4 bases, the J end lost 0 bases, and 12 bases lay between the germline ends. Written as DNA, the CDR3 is TGTGCCAGCAGCTCTACAGAGGGGACTAACTATGGCTACACCTTC. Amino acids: CASSSTEGTNYGYTF.

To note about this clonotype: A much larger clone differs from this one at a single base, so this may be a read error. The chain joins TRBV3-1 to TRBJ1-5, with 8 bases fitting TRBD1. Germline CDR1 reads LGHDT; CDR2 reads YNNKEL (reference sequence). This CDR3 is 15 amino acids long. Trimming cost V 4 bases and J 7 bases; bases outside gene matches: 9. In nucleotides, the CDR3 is TGTGCCAGCAGCCTAGACAGGGGAGTTCGGCAGCCCCAGCATTTT. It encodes CASSLDRGVRQPQHF.

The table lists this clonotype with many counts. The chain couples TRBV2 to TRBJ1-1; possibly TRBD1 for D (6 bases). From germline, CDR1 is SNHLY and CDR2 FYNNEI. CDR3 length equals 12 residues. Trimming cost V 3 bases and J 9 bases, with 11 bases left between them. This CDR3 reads CASSDPGQKAFF. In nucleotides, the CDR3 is TGTGCCAGCAGTGACCCTGGACAGAAAGCTTTCTTT.

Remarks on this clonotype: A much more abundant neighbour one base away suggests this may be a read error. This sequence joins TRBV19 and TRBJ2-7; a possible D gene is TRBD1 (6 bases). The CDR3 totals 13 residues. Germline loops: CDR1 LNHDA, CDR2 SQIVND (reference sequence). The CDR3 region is CAGSITGLYEQYF. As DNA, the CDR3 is TGTGCCGGTAGTATCACAGGGTTGTACGAGCAGTACTTC.

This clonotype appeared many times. In DNA, the CDR3 is TGCAGTGCCAGGAGCGGGGGGGGAGAGACCCAGTACTTC. This translates into CSARSGGGETQYF. The gene calls are TRBV20-1 and TRBJ2-5; 10 nucleotides agree with TRBD2. In germline, CDR1 is DFQATT, CDR2 SNEGSKA (reference sequence). The CDR3 sequence is 13 residues long. V was clipped by 6 bases and J by 4 bases; unmatched bases: 5.

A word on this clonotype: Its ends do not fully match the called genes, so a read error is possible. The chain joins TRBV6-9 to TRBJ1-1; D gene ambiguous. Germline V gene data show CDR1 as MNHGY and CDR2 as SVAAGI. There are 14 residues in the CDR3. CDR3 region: CATRTIQMNAEAFF. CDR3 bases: TGTGCCACCAGGACGATACAAATGAACGCTGAAGCTTTCTTT.

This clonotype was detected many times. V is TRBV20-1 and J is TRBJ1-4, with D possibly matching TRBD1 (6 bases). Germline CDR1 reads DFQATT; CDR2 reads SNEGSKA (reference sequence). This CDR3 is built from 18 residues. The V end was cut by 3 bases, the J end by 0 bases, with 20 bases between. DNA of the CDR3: TGCAGTGCTAGGGGGGCCAGGGGCGACCCCGCAACTAATGAAAAACTGTTTTTT. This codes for CSARGARGDPATNEKLFF.

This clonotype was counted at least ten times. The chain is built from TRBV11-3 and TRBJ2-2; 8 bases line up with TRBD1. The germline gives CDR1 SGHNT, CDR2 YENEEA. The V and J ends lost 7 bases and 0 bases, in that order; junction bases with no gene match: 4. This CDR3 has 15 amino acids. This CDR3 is CASNPGQANTGELFF. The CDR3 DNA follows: TGTGCCAGCAACCCGGGACAGGCGAACACCGGGGAGCTGTTTTTT.

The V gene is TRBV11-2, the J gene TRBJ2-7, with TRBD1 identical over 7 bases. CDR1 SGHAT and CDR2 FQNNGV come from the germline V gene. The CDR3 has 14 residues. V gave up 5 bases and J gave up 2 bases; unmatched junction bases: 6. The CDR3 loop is CASSVDRVTYEQYF. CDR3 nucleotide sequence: TGTGCCAGCAGCGTTGACAGGGTGACCTACGAGCAGTACTTC.

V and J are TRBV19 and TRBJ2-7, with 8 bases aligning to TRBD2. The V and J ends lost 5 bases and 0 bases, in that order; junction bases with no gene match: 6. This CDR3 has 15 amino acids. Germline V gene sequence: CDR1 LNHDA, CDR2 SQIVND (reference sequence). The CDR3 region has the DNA TGTGCCAGTAGTCCAGCGGGGGACTCCTCCTACGAGCAGTACGTC. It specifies CASSPAGDSSYEQYV.

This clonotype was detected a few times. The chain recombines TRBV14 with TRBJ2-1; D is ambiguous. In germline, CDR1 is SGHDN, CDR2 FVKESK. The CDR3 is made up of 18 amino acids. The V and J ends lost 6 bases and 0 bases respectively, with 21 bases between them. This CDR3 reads CASSPRVPPVSSYNEQFF. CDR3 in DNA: TGTGCCAGCAGTCCCCGAGTCCCCCCGGTTAGCTCCTACAATGAGCAGTTCTTC.

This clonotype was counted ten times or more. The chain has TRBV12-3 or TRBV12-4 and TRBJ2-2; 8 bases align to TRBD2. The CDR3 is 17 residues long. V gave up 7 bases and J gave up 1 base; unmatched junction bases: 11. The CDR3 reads CASTFLFAGGNTGELFF. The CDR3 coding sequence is TGTGCCAGCACCTTCCTCTTCGCGGGAGGGAACACCGGGGAGCTGTTTTTT.

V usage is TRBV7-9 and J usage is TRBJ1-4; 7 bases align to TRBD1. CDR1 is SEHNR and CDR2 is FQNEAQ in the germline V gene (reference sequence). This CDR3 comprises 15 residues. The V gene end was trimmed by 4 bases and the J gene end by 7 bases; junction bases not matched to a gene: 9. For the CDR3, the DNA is TGTGCCAGCAGCTCGCCGCGGGACAGCGCTGAAAAACTGTTTTTT. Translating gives CASSSPRDSAEKLFF.

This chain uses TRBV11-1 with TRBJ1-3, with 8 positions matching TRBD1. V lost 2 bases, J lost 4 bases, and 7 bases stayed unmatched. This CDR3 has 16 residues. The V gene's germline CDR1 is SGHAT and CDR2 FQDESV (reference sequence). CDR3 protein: CASSLIGTGTGNTIYF. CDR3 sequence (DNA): TGTGCCAGCAGCTTAATAGGGACAGGAACGGGAAACACCATATATTTT.

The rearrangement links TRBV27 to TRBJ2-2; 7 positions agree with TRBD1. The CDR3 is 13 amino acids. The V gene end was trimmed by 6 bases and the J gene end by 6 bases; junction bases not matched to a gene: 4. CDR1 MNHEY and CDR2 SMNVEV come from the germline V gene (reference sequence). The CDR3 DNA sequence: TGTGCCAGCAGACTACAGGGGCCCGGGGAGCTGTTTTTT. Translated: CASRLQGPGELFF.

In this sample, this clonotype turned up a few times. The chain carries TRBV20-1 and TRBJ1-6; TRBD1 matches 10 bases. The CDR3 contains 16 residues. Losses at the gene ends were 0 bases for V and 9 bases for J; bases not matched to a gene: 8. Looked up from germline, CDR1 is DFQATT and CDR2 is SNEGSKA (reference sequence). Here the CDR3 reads CSARDATGGLGSPLHF. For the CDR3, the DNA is TGCAGTGCTAGAGATGCGACAGGGGGCTTGGGTTCACCCCTCCACTTT.

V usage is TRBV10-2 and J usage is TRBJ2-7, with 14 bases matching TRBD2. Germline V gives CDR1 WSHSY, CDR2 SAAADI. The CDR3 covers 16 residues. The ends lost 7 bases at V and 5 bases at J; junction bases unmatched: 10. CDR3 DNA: TGCGCCAGCAACCTCGGACTAGCGGGAGGTATCGACGAGCAGTACTTC. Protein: CASNLGLAGGIDEQYF.

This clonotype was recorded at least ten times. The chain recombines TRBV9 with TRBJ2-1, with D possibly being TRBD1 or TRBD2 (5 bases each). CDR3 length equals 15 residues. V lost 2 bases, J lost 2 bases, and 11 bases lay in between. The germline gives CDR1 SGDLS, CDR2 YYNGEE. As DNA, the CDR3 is TGTGCCAGCAGCGTCGGGACCTCAGCCTACAATGAGCAGTTCTTC. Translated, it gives CASSVGTSAYNEQFF. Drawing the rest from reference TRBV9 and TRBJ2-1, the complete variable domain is DSGVTQTPKHLITATGQRVTLRCSPRSGDLSVYWYQQSLDQGLQFLIQYYNGEERAKGNILERFSAQQFPDLHSELNLSSLELGDSALYFCASSVGTSAYNEQFFGPGTRLTVL.

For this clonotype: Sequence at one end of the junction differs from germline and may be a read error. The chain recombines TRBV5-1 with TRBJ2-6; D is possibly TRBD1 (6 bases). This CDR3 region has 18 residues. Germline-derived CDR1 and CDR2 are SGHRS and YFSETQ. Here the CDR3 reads CASSRDGARGSGVNVLTF. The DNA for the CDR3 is TGCGCCAGCTCCCGGGACGGGGCCAGGGGCTCTGGGGTCAACGTCCTGACTTTC.

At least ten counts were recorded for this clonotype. The CDR3 sequence is CASSLTATDRETQYF. Written as DNA, the CDR3 is TGTGCCAGCAGCTTGACCGCCACGGATAGAGAGACCCAGTACTTC. This rearrangement joins TRBV7-9 to TRBJ2-5; no clear D gene. The V gene lost 3 bases and the J gene lost 4 bases, with 15 bases spanning the gap. Germline values: CDR1 SEHNR, CDR2 FQNEAQ (reference sequence). The CDR3 runs 15 residues.

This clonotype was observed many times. The CDR3 protein is CAWSEMEGSYEQYV. The CDR3, as DNA: TGTGCCTGGAGTGAAATGGAGGGCTCCTACGAGCAGTACGTC. The chain is built from TRBV30 and TRBJ2-7; D is possibly TRBD2 (6 bases). Trimming took off 1 base at V and 0 bases at J, with 10 bases between the two ends. CDR3 length equals 14 residues. Germline CDR1 and CDR2: GTSNPN and SVGIG (reference sequence).

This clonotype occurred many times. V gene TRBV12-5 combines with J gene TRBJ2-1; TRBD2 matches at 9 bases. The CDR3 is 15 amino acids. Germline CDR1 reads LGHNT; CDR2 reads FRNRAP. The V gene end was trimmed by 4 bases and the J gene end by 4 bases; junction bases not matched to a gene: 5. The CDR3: CASGSPAGGYNEQFF. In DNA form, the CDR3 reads TGTGCTAGTGGTTCCCCAGCGGGAGGATACAATGAGCAGTTCTTC.

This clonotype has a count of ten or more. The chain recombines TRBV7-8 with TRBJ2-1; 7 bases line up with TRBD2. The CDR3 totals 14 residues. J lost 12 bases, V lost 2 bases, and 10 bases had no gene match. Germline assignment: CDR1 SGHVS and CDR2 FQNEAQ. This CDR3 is CASSLKGRRERQFF. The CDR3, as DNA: TGTGCCAGCAGCTTAAAGGGCCGGCGGGAGCGGCAGTTCTTC.

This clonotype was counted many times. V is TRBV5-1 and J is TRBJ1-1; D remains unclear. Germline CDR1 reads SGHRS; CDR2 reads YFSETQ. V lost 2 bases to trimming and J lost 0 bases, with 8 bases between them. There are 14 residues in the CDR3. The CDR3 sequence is CASSFRHMNTEAFF. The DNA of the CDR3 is TGCGCCAGCAGCTTTAGACACATGAACACTGAAGCTTTCTTT.